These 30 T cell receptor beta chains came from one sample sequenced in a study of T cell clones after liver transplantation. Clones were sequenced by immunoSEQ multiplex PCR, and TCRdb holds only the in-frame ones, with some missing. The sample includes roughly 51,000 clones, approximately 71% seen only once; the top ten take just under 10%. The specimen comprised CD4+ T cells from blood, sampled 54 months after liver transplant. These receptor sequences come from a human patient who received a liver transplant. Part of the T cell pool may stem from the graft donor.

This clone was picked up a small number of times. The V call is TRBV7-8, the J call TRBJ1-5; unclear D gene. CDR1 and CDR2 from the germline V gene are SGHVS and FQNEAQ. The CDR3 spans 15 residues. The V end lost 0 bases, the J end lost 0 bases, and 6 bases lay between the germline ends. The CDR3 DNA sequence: TGTGCCAGCAGCTTAGCGAGGGTTAGCAATCAGCCCCAGCATTTT. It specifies CASSLARVSNQPQHF.

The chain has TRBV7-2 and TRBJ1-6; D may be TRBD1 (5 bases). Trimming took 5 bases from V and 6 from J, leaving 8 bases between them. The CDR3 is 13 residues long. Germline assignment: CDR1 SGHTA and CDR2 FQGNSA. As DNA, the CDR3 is TGTGCCAGCAGCGCGGGACCTAATTCACCCCTCCACTTT. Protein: CASSAGPNSPLHF.

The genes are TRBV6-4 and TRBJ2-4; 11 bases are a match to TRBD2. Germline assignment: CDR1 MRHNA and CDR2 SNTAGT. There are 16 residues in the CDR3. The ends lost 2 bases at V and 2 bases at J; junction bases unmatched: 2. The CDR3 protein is CASSDPSGGPKNIQYF. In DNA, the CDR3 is TGTGCCAGCAGTGACCCTAGCGGGGGGCCCAAAAACATTCAGTACTTC.

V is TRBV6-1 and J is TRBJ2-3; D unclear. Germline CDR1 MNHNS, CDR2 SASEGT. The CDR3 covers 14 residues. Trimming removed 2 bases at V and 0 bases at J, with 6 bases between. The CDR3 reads CASSEFGSTDTQYF. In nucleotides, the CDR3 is TGTGCCAGCAGTGAATTTGGGAGCACAGATACGCAGTATTTT.

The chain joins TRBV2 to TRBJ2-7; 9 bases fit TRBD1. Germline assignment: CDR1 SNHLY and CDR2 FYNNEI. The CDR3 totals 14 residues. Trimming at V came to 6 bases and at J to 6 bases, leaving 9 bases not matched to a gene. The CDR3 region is CASRAGTGFREQYF. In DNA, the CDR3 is TGTGCCAGCAGGGCCGGGACAGGGTTTCGCGAGCAGTACTTC.

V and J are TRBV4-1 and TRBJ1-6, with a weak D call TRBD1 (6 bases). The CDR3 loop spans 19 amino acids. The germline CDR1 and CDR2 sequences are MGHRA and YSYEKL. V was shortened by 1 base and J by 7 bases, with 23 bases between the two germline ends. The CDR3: CASSQGSGGGAMWNSPLHF. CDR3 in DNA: TGCGCCAGCAGCCAAGGTTCCGGAGGGGGGGCAATGTGGAATTCACCCCTCCACTTT.

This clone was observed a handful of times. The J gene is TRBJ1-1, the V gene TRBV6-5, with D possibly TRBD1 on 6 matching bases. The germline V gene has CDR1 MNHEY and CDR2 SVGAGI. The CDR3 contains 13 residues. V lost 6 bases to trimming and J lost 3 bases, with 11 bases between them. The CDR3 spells CASRQGPHTEAFF. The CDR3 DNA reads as TGTGCCAGCAGACAGGGTCCCCACACTGAAGCTTTCTTT.

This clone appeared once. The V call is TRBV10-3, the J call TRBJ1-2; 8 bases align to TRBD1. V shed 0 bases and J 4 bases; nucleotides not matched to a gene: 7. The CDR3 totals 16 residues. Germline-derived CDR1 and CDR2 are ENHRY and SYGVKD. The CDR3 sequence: CAISESGLDRVYGYTF. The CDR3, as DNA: TGTGCCATCAGTGAGTCCGGATTGGACAGGGTCTATGGCTACACCTTC.

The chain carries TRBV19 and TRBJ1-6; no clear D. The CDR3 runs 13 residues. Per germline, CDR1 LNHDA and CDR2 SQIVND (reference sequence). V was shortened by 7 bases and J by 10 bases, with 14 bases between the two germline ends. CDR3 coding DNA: TGTGCCAGTACTGAGACAATTCGATCACCCCTCCACTTT. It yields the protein CASTETIRSPLHF. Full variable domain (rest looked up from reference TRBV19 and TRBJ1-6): DGGITQSPKYLFRKEGQNVTLSCEQNLNHDAMYWYRQDPGQGLRLIYYSQIVNDFQKGDIAEGYSVSREKKESFPLTVTSAQKNPTAFYLCASTETIRSPLHFGNGTRLTVT.

CDR3 protein: CASSVGGGRPPPSYEQYF. CDR3 nucleotide sequence: TGTGCCAGCAGCGTAGGGGGAGGAAGGCCTCCGCCCTCCTACGAGCAGTACTTC. The chain has TRBV9 and TRBJ2-7; possibly TRBD2 for D (6 bases). V was shortened by 0 bases and J by 0 bases, with 19 bases between the two germline ends. Germline assignment: CDR1 SGDLS and CDR2 YYNGEE. The CDR3 covers 18 residues.

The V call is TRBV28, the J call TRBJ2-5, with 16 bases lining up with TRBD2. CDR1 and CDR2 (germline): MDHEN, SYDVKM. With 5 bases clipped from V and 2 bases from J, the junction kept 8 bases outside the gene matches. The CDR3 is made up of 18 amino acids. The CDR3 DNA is TGTGCCAGCAGTAGGGGACTAGCGGGGGGGCGACCACAAGAGACCCAGTACTTC. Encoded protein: CASSRGLAGGRPQETQYF.

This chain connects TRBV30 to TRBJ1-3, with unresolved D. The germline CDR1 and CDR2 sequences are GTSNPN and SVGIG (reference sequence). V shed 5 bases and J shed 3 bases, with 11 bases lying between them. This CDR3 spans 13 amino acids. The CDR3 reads CAWSRGVGNTIYF. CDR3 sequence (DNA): TGTGCCTGGTCGCGGGGAGTTGGAAACACCATATATTTT.

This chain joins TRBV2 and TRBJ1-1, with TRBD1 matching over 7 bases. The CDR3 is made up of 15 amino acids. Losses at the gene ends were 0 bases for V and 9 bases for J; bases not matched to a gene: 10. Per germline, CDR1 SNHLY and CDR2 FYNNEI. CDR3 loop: CASSEAQNRQGKAFF. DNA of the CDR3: TGTGCCAGCAGTGAAGCCCAAAATCGACAGGGAAAAGCTTTCTTT.

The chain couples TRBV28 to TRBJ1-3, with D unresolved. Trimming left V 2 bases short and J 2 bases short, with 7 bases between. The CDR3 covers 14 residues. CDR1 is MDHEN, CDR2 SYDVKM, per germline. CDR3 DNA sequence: TGTGCCAGCAGTTTAGTAGACACTGGAAACACCATATATTTT. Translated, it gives CASSLVDTGNTIYF.

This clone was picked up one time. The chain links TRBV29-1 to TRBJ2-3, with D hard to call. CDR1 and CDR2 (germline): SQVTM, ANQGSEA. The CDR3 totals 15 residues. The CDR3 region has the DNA TGCAGGGTTTCCGAGACTGTTACTAGCACAGATACGCAGTATTTT. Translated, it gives CRVSETVTSTDTQYF.

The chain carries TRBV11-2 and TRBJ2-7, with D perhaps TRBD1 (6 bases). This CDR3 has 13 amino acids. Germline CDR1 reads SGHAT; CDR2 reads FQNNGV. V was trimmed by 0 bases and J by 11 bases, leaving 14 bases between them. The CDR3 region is CASSLEWSGVEYF. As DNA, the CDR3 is TGTGCCAGCAGCTTAGAATGGTCAGGGGTTGAGTACTTC.

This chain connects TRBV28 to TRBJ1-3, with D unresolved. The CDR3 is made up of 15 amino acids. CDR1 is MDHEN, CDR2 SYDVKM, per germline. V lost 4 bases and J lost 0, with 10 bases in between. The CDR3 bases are TGTGCCAGCAGTTCCCGTTTCTTCTCTGGAAACACCATATATTTT. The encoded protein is CASSSRFFSGNTIYF.

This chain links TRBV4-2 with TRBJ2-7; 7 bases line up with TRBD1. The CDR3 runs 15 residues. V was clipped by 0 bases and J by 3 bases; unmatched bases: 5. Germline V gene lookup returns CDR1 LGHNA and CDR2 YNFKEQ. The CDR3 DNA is TGTGCCAGCAGCCAAGAGGTACAGGGGAACTACGAGCAGTACTTC. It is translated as CASSQEVQGNYEQYF.

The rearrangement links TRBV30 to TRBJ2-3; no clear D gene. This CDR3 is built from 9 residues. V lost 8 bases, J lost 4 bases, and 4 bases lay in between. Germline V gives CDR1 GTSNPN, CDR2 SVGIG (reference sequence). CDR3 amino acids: CAHPDTQYF. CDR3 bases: TGTGCCCACCCAGATACGCAGTATTTT.

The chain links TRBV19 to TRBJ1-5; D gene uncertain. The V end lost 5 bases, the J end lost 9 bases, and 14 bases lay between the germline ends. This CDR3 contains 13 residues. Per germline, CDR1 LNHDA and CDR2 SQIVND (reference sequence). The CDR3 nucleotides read TGTGCCAGTAGTTCCGACTCGGCCCTGCCCCAGCATTTT. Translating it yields CASSSDSALPQHF.

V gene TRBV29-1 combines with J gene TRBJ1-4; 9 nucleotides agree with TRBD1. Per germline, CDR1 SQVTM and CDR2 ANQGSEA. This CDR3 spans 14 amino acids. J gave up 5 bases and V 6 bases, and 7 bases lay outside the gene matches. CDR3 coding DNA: TGCAGCGTCGCTGACAGGGGGTGGAATGAAAAACTGTTTTTT. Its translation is CSVADRGWNEKLFF.

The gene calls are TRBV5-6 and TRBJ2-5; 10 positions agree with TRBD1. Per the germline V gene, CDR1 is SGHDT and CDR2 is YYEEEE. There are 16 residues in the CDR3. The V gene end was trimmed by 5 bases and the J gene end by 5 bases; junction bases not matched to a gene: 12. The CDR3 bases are TGTGCCAGCAGTCCCGGGACAGGGGTTTCGTGGGAGACCCAGTACTTC. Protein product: CASSPGTGVSWETQYF.

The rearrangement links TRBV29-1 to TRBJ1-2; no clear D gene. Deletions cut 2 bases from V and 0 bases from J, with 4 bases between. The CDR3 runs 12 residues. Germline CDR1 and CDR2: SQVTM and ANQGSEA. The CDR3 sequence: CSVESSNYGYTF. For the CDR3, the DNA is TGCAGCGTTGAAAGTTCTAACTATGGCTACACCTTC.

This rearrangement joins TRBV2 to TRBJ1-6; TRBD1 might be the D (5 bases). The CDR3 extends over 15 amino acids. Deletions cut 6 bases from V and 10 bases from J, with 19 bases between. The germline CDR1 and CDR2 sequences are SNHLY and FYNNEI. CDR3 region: CASSQTQGIESPLHF. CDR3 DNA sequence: TGTGCCAGCAGCCAAACCCAGGGAATAGAGTCACCCCTCCACTTT.

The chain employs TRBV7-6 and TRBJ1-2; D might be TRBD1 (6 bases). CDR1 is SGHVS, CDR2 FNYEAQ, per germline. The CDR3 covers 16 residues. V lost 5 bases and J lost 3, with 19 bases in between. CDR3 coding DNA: TGTGCCAGCAGCCCTGACAGGAAATTCAGCGACTATGGCTACACCTTC. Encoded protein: CASSPDRKFSDYGYTF.

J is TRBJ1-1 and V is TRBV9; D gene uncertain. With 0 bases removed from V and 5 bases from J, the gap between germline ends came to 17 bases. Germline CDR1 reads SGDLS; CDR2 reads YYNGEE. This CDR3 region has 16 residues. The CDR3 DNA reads TGTGCCAGCAGCGTAGCGGGGTTAGGTAGAGGAACTGAAGCTTTCTTT. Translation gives CASSVAGLGRGTEAFF. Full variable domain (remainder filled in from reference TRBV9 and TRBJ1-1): DSGVTQTPKHLITATGQRVTLRCSPRSGDLSVYWYQQSLDQGLQFLIQYYNGEERAKGNILERFSAQQFPDLHSELNLSSLELGDSALYFCASSVAGLGRGTEAFFGQGTRLTVV.

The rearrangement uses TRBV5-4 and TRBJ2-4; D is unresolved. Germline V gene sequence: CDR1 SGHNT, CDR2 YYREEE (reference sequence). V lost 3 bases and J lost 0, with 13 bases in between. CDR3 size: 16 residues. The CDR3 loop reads CASSSNLHAAKNIQYF. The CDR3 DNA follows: TGTGCCAGCAGCTCCAACCTCCATGCAGCCAAAAACATTCAGTACTTC. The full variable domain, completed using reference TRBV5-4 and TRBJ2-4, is ETGVTQSPTHLIKTRGQQVTLRCSSQSGHNTVSWYQQALGQGPQFIFQYYREEENGRGNFPPRFSGLQFPNYSSELNVNALELDDSALYLCASSSNLHAAKNIQYFGAGTRLSVL.

Here the CDR3 DNA reads TGTGCCAGCGACAGGGGAGGAAGCTCTGGAAACACCATATATTTT. It encodes CASDRGGSSGNTIYF. The V call is TRBV25-1, the J call TRBJ1-3; 8 bases match TRBD1. This CDR3 region has 15 residues. V shed 8 bases, J shed 0 bases, and the junction held 6 bases outside the gene matches. Germline V gene data show CDR1 as MGHDK and CDR2 as SYGVNS.

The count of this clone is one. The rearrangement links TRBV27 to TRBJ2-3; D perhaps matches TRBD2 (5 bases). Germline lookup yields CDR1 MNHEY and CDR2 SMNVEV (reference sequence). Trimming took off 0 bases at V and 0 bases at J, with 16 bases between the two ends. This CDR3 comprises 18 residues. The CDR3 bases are TGTGCCAGCAGTTTATCTTCCCTAGGGCGGACTAGCACAGATACGCAGTATTTT. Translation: CASSLSSLGRTSTDTQYF.

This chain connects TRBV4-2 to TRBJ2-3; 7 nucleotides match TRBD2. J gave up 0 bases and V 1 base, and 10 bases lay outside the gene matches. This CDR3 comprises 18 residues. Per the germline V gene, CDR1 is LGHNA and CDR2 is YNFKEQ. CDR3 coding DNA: TGTGCCAGCAGCCAAGGATCGAGCGGGGACGCTAGCACAGATACGCAGTATTTT. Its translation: CASSQGSSGDASTDTQYF.